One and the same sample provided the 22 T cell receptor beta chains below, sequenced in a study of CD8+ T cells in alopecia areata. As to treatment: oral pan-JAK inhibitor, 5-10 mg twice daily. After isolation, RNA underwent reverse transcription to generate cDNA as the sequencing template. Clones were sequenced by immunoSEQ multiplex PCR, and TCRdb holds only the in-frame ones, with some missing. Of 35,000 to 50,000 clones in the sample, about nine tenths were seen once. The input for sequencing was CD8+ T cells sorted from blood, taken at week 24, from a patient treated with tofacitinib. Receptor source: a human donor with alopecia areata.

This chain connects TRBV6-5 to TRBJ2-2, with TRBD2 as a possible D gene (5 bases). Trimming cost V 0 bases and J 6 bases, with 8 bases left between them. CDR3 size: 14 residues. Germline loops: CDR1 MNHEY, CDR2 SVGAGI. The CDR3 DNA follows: TGTGCCAGCAGTTACTCCGGAGCGGCCGGGGAGCTGTTTTTT. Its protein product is CASSYSGAAGELFF.

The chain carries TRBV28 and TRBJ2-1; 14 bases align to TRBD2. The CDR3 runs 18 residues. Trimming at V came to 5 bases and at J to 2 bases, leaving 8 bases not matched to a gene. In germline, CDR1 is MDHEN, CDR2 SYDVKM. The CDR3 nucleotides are TGTGCCAGCAGTGAAACCGGGACTAGCGGGGGAGCCTACAATGAGCAGTTCTTC. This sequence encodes CASSETGTSGGAYNEQFF.

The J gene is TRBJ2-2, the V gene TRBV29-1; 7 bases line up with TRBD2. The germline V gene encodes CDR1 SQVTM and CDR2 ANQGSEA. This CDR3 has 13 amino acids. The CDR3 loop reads CTGLGGHTGELFF. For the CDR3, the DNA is TGCACAGGGTTGGGAGGGCACACCGGGGAGCTGTTTTTT.

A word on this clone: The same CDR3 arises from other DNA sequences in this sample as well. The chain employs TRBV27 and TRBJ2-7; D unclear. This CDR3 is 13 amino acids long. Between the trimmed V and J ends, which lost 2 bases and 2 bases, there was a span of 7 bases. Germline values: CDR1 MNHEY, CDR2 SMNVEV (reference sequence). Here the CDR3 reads CASSLGGTYEQYF. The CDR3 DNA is TGTGCCAGCAGTTTAGGCGGTACCTACGAGCAGTACTTC.

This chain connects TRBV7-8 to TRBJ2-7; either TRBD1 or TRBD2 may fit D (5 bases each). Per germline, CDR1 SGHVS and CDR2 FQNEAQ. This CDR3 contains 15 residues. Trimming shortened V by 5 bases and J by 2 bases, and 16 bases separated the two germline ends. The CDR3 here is CASSPPGPLAYEQYF. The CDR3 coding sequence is TGTGCCAGCAGCCCTCCGGGACCTCTGGCCTACGAGCAGTACTTC.

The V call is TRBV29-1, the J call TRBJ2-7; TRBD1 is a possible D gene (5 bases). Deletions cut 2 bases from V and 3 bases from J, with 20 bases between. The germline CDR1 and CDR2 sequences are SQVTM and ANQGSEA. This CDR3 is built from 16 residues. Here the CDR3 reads CSVESPSGRVGYEQYF. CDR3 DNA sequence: TGCAGCGTTGAATCCCCCTCTGGCAGGGTCGGCTACGAGCAGTACTTC.

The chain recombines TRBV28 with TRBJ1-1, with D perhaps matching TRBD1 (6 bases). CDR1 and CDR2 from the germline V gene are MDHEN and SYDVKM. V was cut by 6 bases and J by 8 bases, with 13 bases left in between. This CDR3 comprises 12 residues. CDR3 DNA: TGTGCCAGCAGCCCCGACAGGCAAGAAGCTTTCTTT. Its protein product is CASSPDRQEAFF.

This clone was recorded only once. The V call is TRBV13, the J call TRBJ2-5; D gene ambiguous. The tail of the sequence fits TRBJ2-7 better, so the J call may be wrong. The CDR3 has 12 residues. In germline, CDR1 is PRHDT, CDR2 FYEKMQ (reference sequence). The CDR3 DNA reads TGTGCCAGCAGCTTAGGTTCTTCCGAGCAGTACTTC. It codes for CASSLGSSEQYF.

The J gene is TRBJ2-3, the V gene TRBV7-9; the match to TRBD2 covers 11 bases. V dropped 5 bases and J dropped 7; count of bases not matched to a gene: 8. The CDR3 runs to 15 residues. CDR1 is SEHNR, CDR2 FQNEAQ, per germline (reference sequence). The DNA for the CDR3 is TGTGCCAGCAGCCTTAGCGGGGGGGCTCGGAATACGCAGTATTTT. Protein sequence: CASSLSGGARNTQYF.

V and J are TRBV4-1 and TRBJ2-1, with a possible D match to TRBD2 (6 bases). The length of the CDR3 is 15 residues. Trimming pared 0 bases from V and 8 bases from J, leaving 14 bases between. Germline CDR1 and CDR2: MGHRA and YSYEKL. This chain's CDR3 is CASSQEGLERDEQFF. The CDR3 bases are TGCGCCAGCAGCCAAGAGGGACTGGAAAGAGATGAGCAGTTCTTC.

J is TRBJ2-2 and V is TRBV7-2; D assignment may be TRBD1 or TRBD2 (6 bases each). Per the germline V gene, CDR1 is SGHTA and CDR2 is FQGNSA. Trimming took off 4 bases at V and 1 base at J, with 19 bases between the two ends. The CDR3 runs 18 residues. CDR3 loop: CASSYQPGRGLNTGELFF. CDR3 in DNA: TGTGCCAGCAGCTACCAACCTGGCAGGGGACTGAACACCGGGGAGCTGTTTTTT.

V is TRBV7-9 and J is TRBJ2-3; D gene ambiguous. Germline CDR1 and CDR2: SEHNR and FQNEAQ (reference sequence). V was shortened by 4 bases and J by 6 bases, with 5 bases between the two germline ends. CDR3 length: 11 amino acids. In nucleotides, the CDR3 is TGTGCCAGCAGCTACCCCGATACGCAGTATTTT. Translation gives CASSYPDTQYF.

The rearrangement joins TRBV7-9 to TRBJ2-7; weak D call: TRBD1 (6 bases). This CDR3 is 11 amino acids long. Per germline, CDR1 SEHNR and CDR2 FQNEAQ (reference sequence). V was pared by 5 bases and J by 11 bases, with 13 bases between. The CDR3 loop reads CASSQTGREYF. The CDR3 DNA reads TGTGCCAGCAGCCAGACAGGTCGAGAGTACTTC.

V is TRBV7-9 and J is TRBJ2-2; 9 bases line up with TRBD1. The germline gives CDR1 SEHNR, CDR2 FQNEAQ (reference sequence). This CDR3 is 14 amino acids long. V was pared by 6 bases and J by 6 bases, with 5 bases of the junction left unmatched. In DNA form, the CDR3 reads TGTGCCAGCAGTTCCGGACAGGGGTCCGGGGAGCTGTTTTTT. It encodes CASSSGQGSGELFF.

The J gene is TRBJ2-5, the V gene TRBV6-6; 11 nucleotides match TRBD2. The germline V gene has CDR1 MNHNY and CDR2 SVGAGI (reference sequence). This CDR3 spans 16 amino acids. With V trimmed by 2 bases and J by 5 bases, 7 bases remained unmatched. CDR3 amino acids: CASSYDSGGAGETQYF. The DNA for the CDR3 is TGTGCCAGCAGTTACGATAGCGGGGGGGCAGGGGAGACCCAGTACTTC.

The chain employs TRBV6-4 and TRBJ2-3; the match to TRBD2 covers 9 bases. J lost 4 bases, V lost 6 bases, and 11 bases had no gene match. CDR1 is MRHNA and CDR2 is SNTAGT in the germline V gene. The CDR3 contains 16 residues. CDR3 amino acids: CASSASVGGGADTQYF. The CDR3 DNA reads TGTGCCAGCAGCGCTTCCGTGGGCGGGGGGGCAGATACGCAGTATTTT.

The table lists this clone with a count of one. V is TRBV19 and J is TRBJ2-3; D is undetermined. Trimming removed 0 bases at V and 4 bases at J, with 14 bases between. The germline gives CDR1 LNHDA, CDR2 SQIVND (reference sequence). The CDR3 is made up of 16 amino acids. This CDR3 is CASSIDTYLAADTQYF. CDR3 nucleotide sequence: TGTGCCAGTAGTATAGATACGTACTTAGCAGCAGATACGCAGTATTTT.

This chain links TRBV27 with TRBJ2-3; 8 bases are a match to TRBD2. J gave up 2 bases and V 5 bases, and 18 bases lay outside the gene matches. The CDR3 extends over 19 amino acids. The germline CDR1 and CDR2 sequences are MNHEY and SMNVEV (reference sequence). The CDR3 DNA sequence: TGTGCCAGCAGTCTACACTCGATGGGCGGGGGGTCCCCCACAGATACGCAGTATTTT. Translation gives CASSLHSMGGGSPTDTQYF.

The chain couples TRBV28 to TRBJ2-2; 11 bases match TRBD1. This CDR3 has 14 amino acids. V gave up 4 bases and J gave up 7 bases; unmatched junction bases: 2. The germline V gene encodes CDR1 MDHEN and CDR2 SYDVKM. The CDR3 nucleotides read TGTGCCAGCAGTTCGGGACAGGGGGTCGGGGAGCTGTTTTTT. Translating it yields CASSSGQGVGELFF.

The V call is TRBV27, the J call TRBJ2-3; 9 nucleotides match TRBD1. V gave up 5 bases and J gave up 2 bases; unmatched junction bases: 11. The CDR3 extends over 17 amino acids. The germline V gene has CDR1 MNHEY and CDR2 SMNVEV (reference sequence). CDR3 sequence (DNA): TGTGCCAGCAGTACGCTACCGGGACAGGGACCCACAGATACGCAGTATTTT. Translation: CASSTLPGQGPTDTQYF.

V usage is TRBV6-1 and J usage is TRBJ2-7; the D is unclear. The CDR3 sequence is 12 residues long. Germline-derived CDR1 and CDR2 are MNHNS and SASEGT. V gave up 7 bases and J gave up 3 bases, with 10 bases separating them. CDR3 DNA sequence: TGTGCCAGCATTTCAGGTCACTACGAGCAGTACTTC. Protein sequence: CASISGHYEQYF.

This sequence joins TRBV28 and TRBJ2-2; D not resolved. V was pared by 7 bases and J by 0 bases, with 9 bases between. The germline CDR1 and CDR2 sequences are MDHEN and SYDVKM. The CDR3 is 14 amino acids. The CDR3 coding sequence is TGTGCCAGCATCCTCAGGACGAACACCGGGGAGCTGTTTTTT. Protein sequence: CASILRTNTGELFF.